These T cell receptor beta chains were read from a single sample in a study of Ad26.COV2.S vaccination and SARS-CoV-2 variants. Repertoires were generated with immunoSEQ multiplex PCR, while TCRdb's copy carries only in-frame clones and drops some. The table lists fewer than 400,000 clones, about 82% of them singletons. The sequencing used peripheral blood, collected in a trial of Ad26.COV2.S vaccine versus placebo. Receptors were obtained from a person between 18 and 59 years old who received the Ad26.COV2.S COVID-19 vaccine or a placebo. The CDR3 runs from the conserved cysteine through the conserved F or W.

V,J,CDR3
TRBV5-4,TRBJ2-1,CASRTGTSVGNEQFF
TRBV9,TRBJ2-2,CASSAGLPNTGELFF
TRBV15,TRBJ2-3,CATSAGGRGALDSTDTQYF
TRBV5-1,TRBJ1-1,CASSLALRALNTEAFF
TRBV10-1,TRBJ2-3,CASSESTGQLTDTQYF
TRBV14,TRBJ1-2,CASSQRDGGWYGYTF
TRBV3-1/TRBV3-2,TRBJ1-2,CASSQGLDYGYTF
TRBV3-1/TRBV3-2,TRBJ2-1,CASTHSGGAHREQFF
TRBV4-3,TRBJ1-1,CASSQVRQLNTEAFF
TRBV5-1,TRBJ1-1,CASSPRRGDTNTEAFF
TRBV5-1,TRBJ2-5,CASSSTGAGETQYF
TRBV30,TRBJ1-5,CAWSRTGGGPYSNQPQHF
TRBV5-1,TRBJ1-1,CASSPDRFDDTEAFF
TRBV29-1,TRBJ1-2,CSVLDALVYGYTF
TRBV11-2,TRBJ1-5,CASSLDTTYQPQHF
TRBV5-1,TRBJ2-1,CASSVGGAANEQFF
TRBV7-8,TRBJ2-1,CASSPRRTSYNEQFF
TRBV15,TRBJ1-1,CATSRVEGKAFF
TRBV6-6,TRBJ1-1,CASRVGGLNTEAFF
TRBV11-2,TRBJ2-1,CASSFGTSGSYNEQFF
TRBV6-2/TRBV6-3,TRBJ2-7,CASSSEAGGPSEQYF
TRBV14,TRBJ1-4,CASKRHNPHPNEKLFF
TRBV3-1/TRBV3-2,TRBJ1-1,CASSQDPGTGAFF
TRBV27,TRBJ1-2,CASSRGYPHGYTF
TRBV4-3,TRBJ2-5,CASSLGLAEETQYF
TRBV4-3,TRBJ1-1,CASSQEVSVPGRGGTEAFF
TRBV7-2,TRBJ2-7,CATGGGGAYEQYF
TRBV2,TRBJ1-4,CASRRDRRNEKLFF
TRBV7-2,TRBJ2-7,CASSPQGLAGTYEQYF
TRBV3-1/TRBV3-2,TRBJ1-3,CASSQGLGSGNTIYF
TRBV19,TRBJ1-4,CASSRGDSLNEKLFF
TRBV6-2/TRBV6-3,TRBJ1-1,CASSRPARVEAFF
TRBV19,TRBJ2-1,CASSIRTNSNEQFF
TRBV6-5,TRBJ1-1,CASTSRSMNTEAFF
TRBV5-6,TRBJ2-1,CASSLVGTSYEQFF
TRBV7-2,TRBJ1-3,CASSYTGSGNTIYF
TRBV6-2/TRBV6-3,TRBJ1-6,CASSYGQKSSYNSPLHF
TRBV2,TRBJ2-3,CASSVRADTQYF
TRBV7-2,TRBJ2-7,CASSSNQARNEQYF
TRBV7-6,TRBJ1-3,CASSLGRDGNTIYF
TRBV5-4,TRBJ2-7,CASSLAQGHYEQYF
TRBV7-6,TRBJ2-1,CASSSGRYNEQFF
TRBV4-1,TRBJ1-2,CASSQAGKYGQNYGYTF
TRBV6-2/TRBV6-3,TRBJ1-2,CASSALFNYGYTF
TRBV5-1,TRBJ2-7,CASKVWLTAAYEQYF
TRBV6-2/TRBV6-3,TRBJ1-2,CASSQKTGYYGYTF
TRBV4-2,TRBJ2-7,CASSQDSTLAGGRDEQYF
TRBV27,TRBJ1-5,CPHKRQEAPQDSNQPQHF
TRBV5-4,TRBJ1-1,CASSLVVGRNTEAFF
TRBV5-1,TRBJ2-5,CASSLVASGGTGGETQYF
TRBV4-2,TRBJ1-6,CASSQQGTYNSPLHF
TRBV14,TRBJ1-1,CASSLRDRPNTEAFF
TRBV5-1,TRBJ1-6,CASSRTLRDSPLHF
TRBV18,TRBJ1-6,CASSGDRGQYSPLHF
TRBV3-1/TRBV3-2,TRBJ2-3,CASSQGYSGTSGPDTDTQYF
TRBV6-5,TRBJ1-5,CASRSDRGRGQPQHF
TRBV5-4,TRBJ1-6,CASSFGNSPLHF
TRBV14,TRBJ1-2,CASSLDRGGGYTF
TRBV24-1,TRBJ2-1,CATSARGGSNEQFF
TRBV6-2/TRBV6-3,TRBJ2-3,CASSYRPLDTQYF